What follows are 24 T cell receptor beta chains derived from one specimen sequenced in a study of blood T cell repertoires in COVID-19. Sequencing used immunoSEQ multiplex PCR; TCRdb keeps in-frame clones, though not all of them. Of about 190,000 clones listed, 84% are singletons. Sample: peripheral blood. Receptors were obtained from an older woman with active or convalescent COVID-19.

The rearrangement uses TRBV28 and TRBJ2-7, with 7 bases lining up with TRBD1. The CDR3 runs to 15 residues. V shed 4 bases and J 1 base; nucleotides not matched to a gene: 7. Germline CDR1 and CDR2: MDHEN and SYDVKM. CDR3 protein: CASSSPPGQSYEQYF. In nucleotides, the CDR3 is TGTGCCAGCAGTTCTCCCCCGGGACAGTCCTACGAGCAGTACTTC.

J is TRBJ1-4 and V is TRBV3-1 (or the pseudogene TRBV3-2); D possibly corresponds to TRBD1 (5 bases). CDR3 size: 16 residues. Germline CDR1 LGHDT, CDR2 YNNKEL (reference sequence). Trimming removed 3 bases from V and 7 bases from J, with 18 bases in between. CDR3 amino acids: CASSHHGAALGEKLFF. The CDR3 nucleotides read TGTGCCAGCAGCCACCATGGGGCGGCGCTGGGTGAAAAACTGTTTTTT.

This chain links TRBV10-3 with TRBJ1-5; D is uncertain. Trimming took 6 bases from V and 9 from J, leaving 12 bases between them. Germline CDR1 is ENHRY and CDR2 is SYGVKD. This CDR3 has 12 residues. DNA of the CDR3: TGTGCCATCAGCGGCCCGGGGTTGCCCCAGCATTTT. Translated, it gives CAISGPGLPQHF.

V usage is TRBV12-3 or TRBV12-4 and J usage is TRBJ2-3; D gene unclear. Deletions cut 5 bases from V and 4 bases from J, with 4 bases between. The CDR3 length is 11 residues. CDR3 region: CASSPSDTQYF. The CDR3 bases are TGTGCCAGCAGTCCGTCAGATACGCAGTATTTT.

The CDR3 here is CASSQLSVGLAYNEQFF. In nucleotides, the CDR3 is TGCGCCAGCAGCCAATTATCCGTAGGGCTAGCTTACAATGAGCAGTTCTTC. The rearrangement uses TRBV4-1 and TRBJ2-1; possible D gene TRBD2, 5 bases. The germline V gene has CDR1 MGHRA and CDR2 YSYEKL. Between the trimmed V and J ends, which lost 2 bases and 4 bases, there was a span of 18 bases. This CDR3 has 17 amino acids.

CDR3 nucleotides: TGTGCCACCAGTGACTCGTACGGCGGGAGGGCCACCGGGGAGCTGTTTTTT. This sequence encodes CATSDSYGGRATGELFF. The rearrangement joins TRBV24-1 to TRBJ2-2; 9 nucleotides line up with TRBD2. The CDR3 contains 17 residues. CDR1 is KGHDR, CDR2 SFDVKD, per germline. V lost 4 bases, J lost 4 bases, and 9 bases stayed unmatched.

This rearrangement joins TRBV18 to TRBJ2-1, with D possibly being TRBD1 (6 bases). Trimming pared 6 bases from V and 4 bases from J, leaving 10 bases between. Looked up from germline, CDR1 is KGHSH and CDR2 is LQKENI. This CDR3 is 13 amino acids long. CDR3 in amino acids: CASSPDSYNEQFF. The CDR3 nucleotides are TGTGCCAGCTCCCCGGACAGTTACAATGAGCAGTTCTTC.

The V and J genes are TRBV18 and TRBJ1-1, with D perhaps TRBD1 (6 bases). V lost 0 bases, J lost 4 bases, and 12 bases lay in between. Germline assignment: CDR1 KGHSH and CDR2 LQKENI. This CDR3 is 15 amino acids long. CDR3 sequence reads: CASSPPYRDSTEAFF. The CDR3 DNA follows: TGTGCCAGCTCACCACCATACAGGGATAGCACTGAAGCTTTCTTT.

The gene calls are TRBV6-5 and TRBJ2-3; 8 bases are shared with TRBD2. The trim removed 7 bases at V and 3 bases at J, leaving 9 bases unmatched. The CDR3 runs 15 residues. CDR1 is MNHEY, CDR2 SVGAGI, per germline. CDR3 DNA sequence: TGTGCCAGCATCCTGATCCCGGGGGGGACAGATACGCAGTATTTT. Its protein product is CASILIPGGTDTQYF.

The rearrangement joins TRBV29-1 to TRBJ2-5; 8 bases map to TRBD1. This CDR3 comprises 13 residues. Germline V gene lookup returns CDR1 SQVTM and CDR2 ANQGSEA. The J segment lost 1 base and the V segment lost 4 bases, leaving 2 bases of the junction unmatched. CDR3 bases: TGCAGCGTTGTGGGACAGGCCCAAGAGACCCAGTACTTC. Translation: CSVVGQAQETQYF. Combining the CDR3 with reference TRBV29-1 and TRBJ2-5 gives the whole variable domain SAVISQKPSRDICQRGTSLTIQCQVDSQVTMMFWYRQQPGQSLTLIATANQGSEATYESGFVIDKFPISRPNLTFSTLTVSNMSPEDSSIYLCSVVGQAQETQYFGPGTRLLVL.

This clone was observed once. The chain carries TRBV6-2 or TRBV6-3 and TRBJ1-1; TRBD1 might be the D (5 bases). This CDR3 comprises 13 residues. Trimming removed 5 bases at V and 4 bases at J, with 11 bases between. Germline CDR1 is MNHEY and CDR2 is SVGEGT. The CDR3 coding sequence is TGTGCCAGCAGTACACTGGGGGGCACTGAAGCTTTCTTT. Its protein product is CASSTLGGTEAFF.

V gene TRBV30 combines with J gene TRBJ2-2; unclear D gene. Germline lookup yields CDR1 GTSNPN and CDR2 SVGIG (reference sequence). The CDR3 length is 13 residues. Deletions cut 0 bases from V and 6 bases from J, with 8 bases between. DNA for the CDR3: TGTGCCTGGAGTGTAGTGAAGCCCGGGGAGCTGTTTTTT. This sequence encodes CAWSVVKPGELFF.

This clone has only one observation. The genes are TRBV5-6 and TRBJ1-2; no clear D gene. The CDR3 has 14 amino acids. The germline V gene encodes CDR1 SGHDT and CDR2 YYEEEE. The germline V and J ends were trimmed by 0 bases and 3 bases, with 9 bases remaining between them. In DNA form, the CDR3 reads TGTGCCAGCAGCTTGGTAACAGTCGACTATGGCTACACCTTC. As protein: CASSLVTVDYGYTF.

The chain joins TRBV7-9 to TRBJ2-5; TRBD2 agrees at 7 bases. V shed 4 bases, J shed 5 bases, and the junction held 10 bases outside the gene matches. The CDR3 is made up of 15 amino acids. Per germline, CDR1 SEHNR and CDR2 FQNEAQ (reference sequence). The CDR3, as DNA: TGTGCCAGCAGCTCTCCTCGGGGGGAGGTTGAGACCCAGTACTTC. The encoded protein is CASSSPRGEVETQYF.

CDR3 protein: CASSPLSGDSYNEQFF. CDR3 DNA sequence: TGTGCCAGCAGCCCACTGAGCGGGGACTCCTACAATGAGCAGTTCTTC. The V gene is TRBV3-1 (or the pseudogene TRBV3-2), the J gene TRBJ2-1, with 7 bases matching TRBD2. Germline CDR1 is LGHDT and CDR2 is YNNKEL (reference sequence). This CDR3 spans 16 amino acids. V trimming: 4 bases; J trimming: 0 bases; junction bases outside the gene matches: 6.

J is TRBJ1-1 and V is TRBV12-5; tentative D call: TRBD1 (6 bases). Germline CDR1 is LGHNT and CDR2 is FRNRAP. Deletions cut 2 bases from V and 4 bases from J, with 11 bases between. CDR3 length: 14 residues. The CDR3 DNA reads as TGTGCTAGTGGTTTGTCAGGGGCGAGCACTGAAGCTTTCTTT. It translates to CASGLSGASTEAFF. Full variable domain (rest looked up from reference TRBV12-5 and TRBJ1-1): DARVTQTPRHKVTEMGQEVTMRCQPILGHNTVFWYRQTMMQGLELLAYFRNRAPLDDSGMPKDRFSAEMPDATLATLKIQPSEPRDSAVYFCASGLSGASTEAFFGQGTRLTVV.

The CDR3 loop reads CASSLGLAGATDTQYF. The CDR3, as DNA: TGTGCCAGCAGCTTAGGACTAGCGGGAGCGACAGATACGCAGTATTTT. This sequence joins TRBV11-3 and TRBJ2-3; 12 bases agree with TRBD2. J was trimmed by 3 bases and V by 1 base; bases with no gene match: 2. CDR1 and CDR2 (germline): SGHNT, YENEEA. The CDR3 is 16 residues long.

CDR3 nucleotides: TGCGCCAGCAGCTCTATTCCACAGGGCCGGACGGATTCACCCCTCCACTTT. It specifies CASSSIPQGRTDSPLHF. V gene TRBV5-1 combines with J gene TRBJ1-6; a possible D gene is TRBD1 (6 bases). Trimming shortened V by 3 bases and J by 8 bases, and 21 bases separated the two germline ends. The CDR3 is 17 amino acids. CDR1 and CDR2 from the germline V gene are SGHRS and YFSETQ.

This clone came up once. CDR3 in amino acids: CASSQVSGRGNEQFF. For the CDR3, the DNA is TGCGCCAGCAGCCAAGTAAGCGGAAGAGGGAATGAGCAGTTCTTC. This rearrangement joins TRBV4-1 to TRBJ2-1; a possible D gene is TRBD2 (5 bases). The germline gives CDR1 MGHRA, CDR2 YSYEKL. V was trimmed by 1 base and J by 7 bases, leaving 14 bases between them. This CDR3 has 15 residues.

V is TRBV25-1 and J is TRBJ2-7; 7 bases are shared with TRBD2. The J segment lost 4 bases and the V segment lost 2 bases, leaving 8 bases of the junction unmatched. Germline CDR1 MGHDK, CDR2 SYGVNS. The CDR3 is made up of 15 amino acids. CDR3 nucleotide sequence: TGTGCCAGCAGTGAACGGGGGGAGGGCCGTTACGAGCAGTACTTC. Its protein is CASSERGEGRYEQYF.

This chain links TRBV5-1 with TRBJ1-2, with D hard to call. Germline CDR1 SGHRS, CDR2 YFSETQ. The CDR3 has 14 amino acids. V was shortened by 1 base and J by 6 bases, with 13 bases between the two germline ends. CDR3 sequence: CASSLLDGLDGYTF. The CDR3 coding sequence is TGCGCCAGCAGCTTGCTCGACGGACTAGATGGCTACACCTTC.

The chain recombines TRBV7-8 with TRBJ1-1; TRBD1 might be the D (6 bases). Germline loops: CDR1 SGHVS, CDR2 FQNEAQ. Deletions cut 5 bases from V and 1 base from J, with 14 bases between. The CDR3 runs to 15 residues. CDR3 residues: CASSVNRARNTEAFF. The CDR3 DNA reads TGTGCCAGCAGCGTGAACAGGGCTCGGAACACTGAAGCTTTCTTT.

The chain is built from TRBV7-7 and TRBJ1-1; D might be TRBD1 (6 bases). Germline V gene lookup returns CDR1 SSHAT and CDR2 FNYEAQ (reference sequence). The CDR3 contains 15 residues. Trimming cost V 5 bases and J 0 bases, with 13 bases left between them. In nucleotides, the CDR3 is TGTGCCAGCAGCCGGTGGGGACACATGAACACTGAAGCTTTCTTT. Residues: CASSRWGHMNTEAFF.

The V and J genes are TRBV4-1 and TRBJ2-3; tentatively, D is TRBD2 (7 bases). The germline V and J ends were trimmed by 5 bases and 6 bases, with 21 bases remaining between them. The germline CDR1 and CDR2 sequences are MGHRA and YSYEKL. The CDR3 sequence is 16 residues long. The CDR3 bases are TGCGCCAGCAGCGACCTTCCCGGGGGGCGAGGGGATACGCAGTATTTT. Residues: CASSDLPGGRGDTQYF.